This T cell receptor beta chain was retrieved from a study of cytomegalovirus exposure and HLA in healthy donors. Study-wide results and limits: Trimming of TCR beta V- and J-genes showed a link, identified in a later analysis, to a missense DCLRE1C variant.

This clone turned up a few times. The target antigen is unknown. With 6 bases removed from V and 2 bases from J, the gap between germline ends came to 13 bases. The CDR3 is made up of 14 amino acids. The germline V gene has CDR1 MNHNS and CDR2 SASEGT. The PCR made use of 60 Vbeta and 13 Jbeta primers. Generated by immunoSEQ multiplex PCR, the TCRdb table keeps only in-frame clones and is missing some. The table has 210,000 or so clones, about 80% seen once. This receptor was obtained from a girl between 5 and 17 years old in good health and CMV-seronegative. The J gene is TRBJ2-5, the V gene TRBV6-1; weak D call: TRBD1 (5 bases). Sequencing was performed on PBMCs. CDR3: CASSLMTVQETQYF. CDR3 nucleotides: TGTGCCAGCAGCCTGATGACAGTACAAGAGACCCAGTACTTC.